The rows below give T cell receptor beta chains drawn from one sample of a study of blood T cell repertoires in COVID-19. The data were produced by immunoSEQ multiplex PCR, yet TCRdb's version contains in-frame clones alone and is incomplete. The repertoire has approximately 31,000 clones, roughly 90% of them found once; the top ten carry more than 3%. Input material: peripheral blood. The receptor set was obtained from a man in his 60s with acute or convalescent COVID-19. Both conserved end residues are trimmed from each CDR3.

CDR3aa	v_gene
ASSPMGREQTGELF	TRBV6-2/TRBV6-3
ASSDVRQPQH	TRBV2
AISESQGLAY	TRBV10-3
ASSLNGQKIYNSPLH	TRBV11-3
ALSGQLNTGELF	TRBV10-3
ASSLRGGTEAF	TRBV5-1
ATGQGAGVNNEQF	TRBV24-1
ASSLTGSANYGYT	TRBV13
ASSQAGTGSYQPQH	TRBV4-1
AWSRGQGGRETQY	TRBV30
ASSPGGQRAGELF	TRBV18